Below are 27 T cell receptor beta chains sequenced from a single sample in a study of CD8 T cells in ankylosing spondylitis. General study findings and limits: Seemingly distinctive of ankylosing spondylitis blood was a TCR beta motif formed by eight highly homologous variants.

These receptors lack a known antigen. TCRdb reanalysed the 5' RACE reads using MiXCR and keeps one entry per CDR3 protein. The repertoire holds just under 550,000 distinct CDR3 sequences, with roughly 13% as singletons. What was sequenced was blood, either unsorted or a sorted T cell fraction (not recorded which). The receptors stem from a male donor with ankylosing spondylitis.

V and J are TRBV7-2 and TRBJ2-7, with D perhaps given as TRBD1 or TRBD2 (5 bases each). The CDR3 consists of 15 residues. V was shortened by 4 bases and J by 2 bases, with 15 bases between the two germline ends. Germline V gives CDR1 SGHTA, CDR2 FQGNSA. The chain's CDR3 is CASSSSGTSTYEQYF. The CDR3 nucleotides are TGTGCCAGCAGCTCATCCGGGACGAGTACCTACGAGCAGTACTTC. The full variable domain, completed using reference TRBV7-2 and TRBJ2-7, is GAGVSQSPSNKVTEKGKDVELRCDPISGHTALYWYRQSLGQGLEFLIYFQGNSAPDKSGLPSDRFSAERTGGSVSTLTIQRTQQEDSAVYLCASSSSGTSTYEQYFGPGTRLTVT.

This clonotype has more than one count but fewer than ten. V usage is TRBV27 and J usage is TRBJ2-1, with TRBD1 identical over 7 bases. The junction had 5 bases not matched to a gene; V was cut back by 4 bases and J by 5 bases. This CDR3 spans 14 amino acids. Germline V lookup: CDR1 MNHEY, CDR2 SMNVEV (reference sequence). CDR3 in DNA: TGTGCCAGCAGTTGGGGGACAGTGGACAATGAGCAGTTCTTC. It is translated as CASSWGTVDNEQFF.

Only a few counts were recorded for this clonotype. The chain combines TRBV6-4 with TRBJ2-3, with 8 bases fitting TRBD2. This CDR3 is 14 amino acids long. V shed 2 bases, J shed 2 bases, and the junction held 0 bases outside the gene matches. Germline CDR1 reads MRHNA; CDR2 reads SNTAGT. The CDR3 nucleotides are TGTGCCAGCAGTGACGGACTAGCCACAGATACGCAGTATTTT. It encodes CASSDGLATDTQYF.

This clonotype has only a few counts. V usage is TRBV30 and J usage is TRBJ1-3, with TRBD1 matching 8 bases. Germline V gene data show CDR1 as GTSNPN and CDR2 as SVGIG (reference sequence). This CDR3 has 14 amino acids. V was pared by 4 bases and J by 3 bases, with 5 bases of the junction left unmatched. The CDR3 here is CAWMKDRVGNTIYF. CDR3 DNA: TGTGCCTGGATGAAGGACAGGGTTGGAAACACCATATATTTT.

Many counts were recorded for this clonotype. The chain couples TRBV10-3 to TRBJ2-1, with D perhaps matching TRBD2 (6 bases). V lost 3 bases and J lost 5, with 14 bases in between. Germline V gene data show CDR1 as ENHRY and CDR2 as SYGVKD. The CDR3 is made up of 15 amino acids. The CDR3 DNA reads TGTGCCATCAGTGACTTCGGGAGTTCCAACAATGAGCAGTTCTTC. Amino acid sequence: CAISDFGSSNNEQFF.

This clonotype appeared a few times. V gene TRBV11-2 combines with J gene TRBJ2-2; 10 bases are a match to TRBD2. The CDR3 sequence is 15 residues long. The germline CDR1 and CDR2 sequences are SGHAT and FQNNGV. The J segment lost 10 bases and the V segment lost 2 bases, leaving 7 bases of the junction unmatched. The CDR3, as DNA: TGTGCCAGCAGCTTAAGGACTAGCGGTGGGGAGGAGCTGTTTTTT. It translates to CASSLRTSGGEELFF.

CDR3 region: CASSLGKDGLNTEAFF. The CDR3 DNA follows: TGTGCCAGCAGCTTAGGAAAGGACGGACTGAACACTGAAGCTTTCTTT. The rearrangement uses TRBV7-9 and TRBJ1-1, with unresolved D. The V end was cut by 1 base, the J end by 0 bases, with 12 bases between. CDR1 and CDR2 (germline): SEHNR, FQNEAQ (reference sequence). This CDR3 is built from 16 residues. Drawing the rest from reference TRBV7-9 and TRBJ1-1, the complete variable domain is DTGVSQNPRHKITKRGQNVTFRCDPISEHNRLYWYRQTLGQGPEFLTYFQNEAQLEKSRLLSDRFSAERPKGSFSTLEIQRTEQGDSAMYLCASSLGKDGLNTEAFFGQGTRLTVV.

The chain joins TRBV11-1 to TRBJ2-5; D assignment may be TRBD1 or TRBD2 (5 bases each). Germline V gene lookup returns CDR1 SGHAT and CDR2 FQDESV (reference sequence). This CDR3 contains 18 residues. The ends were cut back, 5 bases at V and 0 bases at J, with 22 bases in the middle. The chain's CDR3 is CASSPIPGAGPNQETQYF. The CDR3 DNA is TGTGCCAGCAGCCCCATTCCCGGGGCAGGGCCAAACCAAGAGACCCAGTACTTC.

This clonotype was seen more than once but under ten times. The gene calls are TRBV7-2 and TRBJ2-7; 9 nucleotides line up with TRBD2. The J segment lost 6 bases and the V segment lost 6 bases, leaving 12 bases of the junction unmatched. Germline CDR1 and CDR2: SGHTA and FQGNSA. The CDR3 length is 15 residues. The CDR3 DNA reads as TGTGCCAGCAGACCTGACTTTAGCGGGAGATCCGAGCAGTACTTC. It encodes CASRPDFSGRSEQYF.

There are a few counts of this clonotype. V and J are TRBV6-1 and TRBJ1-1; the D is unclear. The CDR3 length is 14 residues. V was trimmed by 1 base and J by 0 bases, leaving 6 bases between them. CDR1 MNHNS and CDR2 SASEGT come from the germline V gene. CDR3 residues: CASSEGIMNTEAFF. The CDR3 bases are TGTGCCAGCAGTGAAGGGATAATGAACACTGAAGCTTTCTTT.

The chain links TRBV11-2 to TRBJ1-6; unclear D gene. This CDR3 comprises 14 residues. The V gene lost 5 bases and the J gene lost 7 bases, with 12 bases spanning the gap. In germline, CDR1 is SGHAT, CDR2 FQNNGV. The CDR3 nucleotides read TGTGCCAGCAGCCCCGCATCGTCCAATTCACCCCTCCACTTT. Residues: CASSPASSNSPLHF.

J is TRBJ1-5 and V is TRBV23-1; no clear D. TRBV23-1 is placed among ORFs of uncertain function. Trimming removed 0 bases from V and 0 bases from J, with 9 bases in between. The CDR3 is made up of 16 amino acids. The CDR3 DNA is TGCGCCAGCAGTCAATCGGTGCGGGATAGCAATCAGCCCCAGCATTTT. This encodes CASSQSVRDSNQPQHF.

This clonotype was counted between two and nine times. V and J are TRBV27 and TRBJ2-5, with 11 bases fitting TRBD2. Trimming took 4 bases from V and 5 from J; bases not matched to a gene: 6. CDR1 MNHEY and CDR2 SMNVEV come from the germline V gene (reference sequence). The CDR3 is 15 amino acids. The CDR3 coding sequence is TGTGCCAGCAGTTCGCCCGGGACTAGCGGCGAGACCCAGTACTTC. Translated: CASSSPGTSGETQYF.

This clonotype has ten or more counts. This chain connects TRBV12-3 or TRBV12-4 to TRBJ1-5; D gene ambiguous. This CDR3 region has 15 residues. Deletions cut 0 bases from V and 5 bases from J, with 11 bases between. The CDR3, as DNA: TGTGCCAGCAGTTTAGCTGGCACCCGAGATCAGCCCCAGCATTTT. This gives the protein CASSLAGTRDQPQHF.

This clonotype was observed a handful of times. The chain is built from TRBV29-1 and TRBJ2-3; D gene uncertain. The CDR3 is 12 amino acids. CDR1 is SQVTM and CDR2 is ANQGSEA in the germline V gene. The V gene lost 4 bases and the J gene lost 2 bases, with 7 bases spanning the gap. The chain's CDR3 is CSVVQDTDTQYF. The CDR3 DNA is TGCAGCGTTGTTCAGGACACAGATACGCAGTATTTT.

The chain recombines TRBV7-9 with TRBJ1-1; possible D gene TRBD1, 5 bases. CDR1 SEHNR and CDR2 FQNEAQ come from the germline V gene (reference sequence). The CDR3 is made up of 17 amino acids. Trimming shortened V by 5 bases and J by 0 bases, and 19 bases separated the two germline ends. The CDR3 coding sequence is TGTGCCAGCAGCGGACCCCGGGGCCCACTTCTGAACACTGAAGCTTTCTTT. Translated, it gives CASSGPRGPLLNTEAFF. Complete variable domain (other parts from reference TRBV7-9 and TRBJ1-1): DTGVSQNPRHKITKRGQNVTFRCDPISEHNRLYWYRQTLGQGPEFLTYFQNEAQLEKSRLLSDRFSAERPKGSFSTLEIQRTEQGDSAMYLCASSGPRGPLLNTEAFFGQGTRLTVV.

In DNA, the CDR3 is TGTGCCAGCAGTGACCCCCCGGGGGAGATTGGCTACACCTTC. This gives the protein CASSDPPGEIGYTF. V is TRBV6-1 and J is TRBJ1-2; maybe TRBD1 (5 bases). The CDR3 is 14 residues long. The germline V gene encodes CDR1 MNHNS and CDR2 SASEGT. Trimming took off 3 bases at V and 7 bases at J, with 15 bases between the two ends.

V is TRBV20-1 and J is TRBJ2-7; 9 bases are a match to TRBD2. The germline CDR1 and CDR2 sequences are DFQATT and SNEGSKA (reference sequence). The CDR3 sequence is 14 residues long. The V gene end was trimmed by 1 base and the J gene end by 3 bases; junction bases not matched to a gene: 4. Here the CDR3 DNA reads TGCAGTGCTAGAGGACTAGCGGACCTCTACGAGCAGTACTTC. Protein: CSARGLADLYEQYF.

This clonotype showed up many times. This chain uses TRBV15 with TRBJ2-3; D is perhaps TRBD1 or TRBD2 (6 bases each). Germline V gene lookup returns CDR1 LNHNV and CDR2 YYDKDF (reference sequence). The CDR3 covers 16 residues. Trimming took off 0 bases at V and 0 bases at J, with 10 bases between the two ends. CDR3 in DNA: TGTGCCACCAGCAGAGAAGGGGGGACTAGCACAGATACGCAGTATTTT. Its protein product is CATSREGGTSTDTQYF.

The chain couples TRBV12-3 or TRBV12-4 to TRBJ1-4, with 7 nucleotides matching TRBD1. Trimming removed 5 bases from V and 8 bases from J; junction bases left unmatched: 2. The CDR3 consists of 12 residues. Here the CDR3 reads CASSPDREKLFF. In DNA, the CDR3 is TGTGCCAGCAGTCCGGACAGGGAAAAACTGTTTTTT.

V gene TRBV5-6 combines with J gene TRBJ1-5, with 9 bases fitting TRBD1. This CDR3 has 15 amino acids. The junction had 9 bases not matched to a gene; V was cut back by 4 bases and J by 7 bases. From germline, CDR1 is SGHDT and CDR2 YYEEEE. CDR3: CASSRGQGLDQPQHF. CDR3 nucleotide sequence: TGTGCCAGCAGCAGGGGACAGGGCCTCGACCAGCCCCAGCATTTT. The variable domain in full, completed from reference TRBV5-6 and TRBJ1-5, reads DAGVTQSPTHLIKTRGQQVTLRCSPKSGHDTVSWYQQALGQGPQFIFQYYEEEERQRGNFPDRFSGHQFPNYSSELNVNALLLGDSALYLCASSRGQGLDQPQHFGDGTRLSIL.

There are a few counts of this clonotype. The V gene is TRBV11-3, the J gene TRBJ2-1; TRBD2 might be the D (6 bases). V lost 3 bases to trimming and J lost 8 bases, with 17 bases between them. The CDR3 totals 15 residues. The germline gives CDR1 SGHNT, CDR2 YENEEA. CDR3 DNA sequence: TGTGCCAGCAGCTTTGGGACTGAGGGATTTGATGAGCAGTTCTTC. Its translation is CASSFGTEGFDEQFF.

This clonotype came up a few times. V gene TRBV29-1 combines with J gene TRBJ2-1, with TRBD2 as a possible D gene (6 bases). This CDR3 has 13 amino acids. Per the germline V gene, CDR1 is SQVTM and CDR2 is ANQGSEA. V lost 6 bases, J lost 2 bases, and 11 bases lay in between. CDR3 region: CSVLSGPYNEQFF. CDR3 nucleotides: TGCAGCGTCCTTAGCGGTCCCTACAATGAGCAGTTCTTC.

This chain links TRBV12-3 or TRBV12-4 with TRBJ2-3, with D tentatively TRBD2 (6 bases). The CDR3 is made up of 16 amino acids. Deletions cut 1 base from V and 9 bases from J, with 20 bases between. The CDR3, as DNA: TGTGCCAGCAGTTTAGGTAGCGGAGTAGGCCTAGGGACGCAGTATTTT. Translation gives CASSLGSGVGLGTQYF.

This clonotype was observed a few times. The rearrangement uses TRBV7-6 and TRBJ2-7; no clear D gene. Germline V gives CDR1 SGHVS, CDR2 FNYEAQ. V was cut by 6 bases and J by 4 bases, with 13 bases left in between. The CDR3 runs to 13 residues. The CDR3 protein is CASSSKKGYEQYF. As DNA, the CDR3 is TGTGCCAGCAGTTCTAAAAAAGGGTACGAGCAGTACTTC. Supplemented by reference TRBV7-6 and TRBJ2-7, the full variable domain reads GAGVSQSPRYKVTKRGQDVALRCDPISGHVSLYWYRQALGQGPEFLTYFNYEAQQDKSGLPNDRFSAERPEGSISTLTIQRTEQRDSAMYRCASSSKKGYEQYFGPGTRLTVT.

This clonotype turned up a few times. The chain couples TRBV7-9 to TRBJ2-2; TRBD2 agrees at 9 bases. The germline gives CDR1 SEHNR, CDR2 FQNEAQ (reference sequence). Trimming cost V 8 bases and J 5 bases; bases outside gene matches: 6. This CDR3 is built from 14 residues. DNA for the CDR3: TGTGCCAGCCAGACGAGCGGGAGGACCGGGGAGCTGTTTTTT. It translates to CASQTSGRTGELFF.

The table lists this clonotype with a few counts. The chain carries TRBV5-1 and TRBJ1-1; no reliable D call. The germline V and J ends were trimmed by 0 bases and 0 bases, with 9 bases remaining between them. Germline V gives CDR1 SGHRS, CDR2 YFSETQ. The CDR3 consists of 15 residues. The CDR3 loop reads CASSLEGVLNTEAFF. The CDR3 DNA reads TGCGCCAGCAGCTTGGAGGGAGTATTGAACACTGAAGCTTTCTTT.